This T cell receptor beta chain derives from a study of cytomegalovirus exposure and HLA in healthy donors. Study-wide results and limits: It was about 150 TCR beta chains that were listed as cytomegalovirus-associated. With high specificity and sensitivity, the classifier reportedly diagnosed cytomegalovirus status.

As regards this clone: Its antigen is unidentified.

While the first cohort had several hundred subjects, the donors belonged to the separate validation cohort of about 110 subjects. This table comes from immunoSEQ multiplex PCR, and its TCRdb copy is limited to in-frame clones, with some not included. This repertoire shows 120,000 to 150,000 clones, almost 85% found once; its top ten account for 1.4%. The germline V gene has CDR1 SGHRS and CDR2 YFSETQ. V was clipped by 4 bases and J by 5 bases; unmatched bases: 12. This CDR3 has 17 amino acids. The source material was PBMCs. This receptor was obtained from a woman aged 30 to 39 in good health and CMV-seronegative. V is TRBV5-1 and J is TRBJ2-7; 13 bases are a match to TRBD2. The DNA of the CDR3 is TGCGCCAGCAGCCTAGGACTAGCGGGGGTAAGGGGCGACGAGCAGTACTTC. It encodes CASSLGLAGVRGDEQYF.